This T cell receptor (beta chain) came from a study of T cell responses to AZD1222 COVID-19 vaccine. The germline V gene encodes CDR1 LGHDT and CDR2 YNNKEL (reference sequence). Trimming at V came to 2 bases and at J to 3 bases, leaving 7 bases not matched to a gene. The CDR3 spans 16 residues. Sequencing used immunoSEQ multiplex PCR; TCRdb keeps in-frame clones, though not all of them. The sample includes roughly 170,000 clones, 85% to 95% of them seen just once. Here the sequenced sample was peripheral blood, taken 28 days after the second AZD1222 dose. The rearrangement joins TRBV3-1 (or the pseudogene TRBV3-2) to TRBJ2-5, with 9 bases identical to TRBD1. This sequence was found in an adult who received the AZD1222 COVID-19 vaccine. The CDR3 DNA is TGTGCCAGCAGCCAACCCCTGGGACAGGGCAAAGAGACCCAGTACTTC. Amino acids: CASSQPLGQGKETQYF.